The clone carrying this TCR beta chain was seen once. This specimen belongs to a study of shared clonotypes between healthy human individuals. CD45RA-negative memory and CD45RA+ naive subsets were split from the CD4+ cells. The CDR3 runs to 16 residues. From germline, CDR1 is MDHEN and CDR2 SYDVKM. V was shortened by 5 bases and J by 1 base, with 18 bases between the two germline ends. Sequencing used immunoSEQ multiplex PCR; TCRdb keeps in-frame clones, though not all of them. The repertoire holds a few million clones, with approximately 95% as singletons. The chain uses TRBV28 and TRBJ2-7; D is possibly TRBD1 (6 bases). The TCR originated in a man aged 18 to 30 in good health. Some clones in this sample may be carry-over from other donors' samples. Sequencing was performed on naive CD4+ T cells from PBMCs. Stated subset: CD45RA+ positively selected. The CDR3 nucleotides are TGTGCCAGCAGTGAACTTGACAGGCTATCGTCCTACGAGCAGTACTTC. This codes for CASSELDRLSSYEQYF.